This TCR beta chain was sequenced during a study of regulatory T cells in long-lasting Graves disease. Many counts were recorded for this clonotype. Its specificity is unknown. The CDR3 has 13 residues. Germline V gene sequence: CDR1 LGHNA, CDR2 YSLEER. V lost 3 bases, J lost 4 bases, and 1 base stayed unmatched. Building of the TCR beta libraries involved iRepertoire HTBI primers and Arm-PCR of CDR3 regions. TCRdb re-analysed the multiplex PCR reads in MiXCR, keeping a single row per CDR3 protein. Of 200,000 to 250,000 distinct CDR3 sequences listed, about 19% are singletons. Time point described: newly diagnosed GD, antithyroid drugs for less than 3 months. PBMC RNA was the source of the TCR library. Collection of peripheral blood (roughly 9.8 milliliters) was done using EDTA tubes. Study results and caveats: Those with persistent Graves' had less TCR diversity than newly diagnosed patients. Among samples with persistent disease, TRBV28, TRBJ1-2 and TRBJ2-5 were favored.

The material sequenced was peripheral blood mononuclear cells (PBMCs), taken at new diagnosis, from a patient treated with antithyroid drugs. The V and J genes are TRBV4-3 and TRBJ1-1; 8 bases are shared with TRBD1. The source is a female donor with Graves disease. The CDR3 DNA reads TGCGCCAGCAGCCAGACAGGGGTCACTGAAGCTTTCTTT. Translating gives CASSQTGVTEAFF.